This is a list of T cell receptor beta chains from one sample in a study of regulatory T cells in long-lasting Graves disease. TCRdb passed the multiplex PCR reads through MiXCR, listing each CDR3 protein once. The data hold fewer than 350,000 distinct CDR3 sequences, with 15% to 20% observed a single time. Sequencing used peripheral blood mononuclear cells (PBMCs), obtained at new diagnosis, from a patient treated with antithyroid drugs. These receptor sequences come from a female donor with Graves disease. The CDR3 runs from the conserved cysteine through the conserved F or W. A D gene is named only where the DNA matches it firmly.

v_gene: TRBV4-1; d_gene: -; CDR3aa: CASSQEGVRGYTF
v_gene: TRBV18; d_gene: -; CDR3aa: CASSPLRSQAFF
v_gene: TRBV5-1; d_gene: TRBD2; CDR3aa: CASSLESGSADTQYF
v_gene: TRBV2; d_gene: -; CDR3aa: CASRTNYGYTF
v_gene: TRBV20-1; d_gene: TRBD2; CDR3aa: CSAHSGLAGETDTQYF
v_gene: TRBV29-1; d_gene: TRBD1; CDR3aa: CSVVRTGVDTEAFF
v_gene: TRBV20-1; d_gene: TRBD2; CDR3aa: CSATASGRSLYQETQYF
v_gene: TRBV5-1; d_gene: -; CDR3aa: CASSRGQILLYGYTF
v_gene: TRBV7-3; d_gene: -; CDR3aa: CASSPVATSTDTQYF
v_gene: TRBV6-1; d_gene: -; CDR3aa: CASTARGTDTQYF
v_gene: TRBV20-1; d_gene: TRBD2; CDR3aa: CSATGLAVYNEQFF
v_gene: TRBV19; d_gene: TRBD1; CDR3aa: CASSTSGTGVYEQYF
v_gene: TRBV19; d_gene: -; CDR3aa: CASSILRGRGLGYTF
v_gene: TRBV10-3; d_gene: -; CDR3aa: CAVTRSNSNTGELFF
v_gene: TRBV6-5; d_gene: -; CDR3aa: CASGYFGSTDTQYF
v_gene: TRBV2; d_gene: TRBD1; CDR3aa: CASSGGQYYGYTF